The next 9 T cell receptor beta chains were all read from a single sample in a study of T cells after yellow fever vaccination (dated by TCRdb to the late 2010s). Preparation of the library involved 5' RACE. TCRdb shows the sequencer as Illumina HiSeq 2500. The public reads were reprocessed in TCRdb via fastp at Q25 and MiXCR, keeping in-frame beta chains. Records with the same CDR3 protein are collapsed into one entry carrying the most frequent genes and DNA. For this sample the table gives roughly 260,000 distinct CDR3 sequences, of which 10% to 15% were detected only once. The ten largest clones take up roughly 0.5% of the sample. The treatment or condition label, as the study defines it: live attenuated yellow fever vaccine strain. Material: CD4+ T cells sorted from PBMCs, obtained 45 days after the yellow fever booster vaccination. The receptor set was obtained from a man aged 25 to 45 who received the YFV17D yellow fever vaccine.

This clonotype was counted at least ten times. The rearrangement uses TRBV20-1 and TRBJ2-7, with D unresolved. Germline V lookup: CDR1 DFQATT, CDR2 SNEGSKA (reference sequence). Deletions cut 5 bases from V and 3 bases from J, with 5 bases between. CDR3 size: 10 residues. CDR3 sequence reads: CSAPHYEQYF. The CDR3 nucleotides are TGCAGTGCTCCCCACTACGAGCAGTACTTC.

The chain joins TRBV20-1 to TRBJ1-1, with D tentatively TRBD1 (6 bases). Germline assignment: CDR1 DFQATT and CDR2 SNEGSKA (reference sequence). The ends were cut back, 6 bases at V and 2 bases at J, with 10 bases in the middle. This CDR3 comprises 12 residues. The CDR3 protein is CSAGGRNTEAFF. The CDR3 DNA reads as TGCAGTGCCGGGGGCAGAAACACTGAAGCTTTCTTT.

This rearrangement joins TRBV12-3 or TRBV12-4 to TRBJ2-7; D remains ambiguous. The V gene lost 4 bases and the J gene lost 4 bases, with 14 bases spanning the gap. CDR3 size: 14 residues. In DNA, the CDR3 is TGTGCCAGCAGTTCCGCCGGGCCCTCGTACGAGCAGTACTTC. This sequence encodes CASSSAGPSYEQYF.

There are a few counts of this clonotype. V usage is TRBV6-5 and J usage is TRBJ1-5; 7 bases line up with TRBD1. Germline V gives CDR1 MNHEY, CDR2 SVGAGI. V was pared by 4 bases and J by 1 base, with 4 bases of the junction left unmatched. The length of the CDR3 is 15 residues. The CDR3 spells CASSSRGYSNQPQHF. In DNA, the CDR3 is TGTGCCAGCAGTTCCAGGGGGTACAGCAATCAGCCCCAGCATTTT.

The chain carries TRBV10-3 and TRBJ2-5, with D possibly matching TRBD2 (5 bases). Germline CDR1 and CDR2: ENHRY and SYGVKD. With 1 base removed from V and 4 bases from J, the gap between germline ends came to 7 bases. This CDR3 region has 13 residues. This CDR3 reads CAISEFGGETQYF. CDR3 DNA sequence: TGTGCCATCAGTGAGTTCGGAGGAGAGACCCAGTACTTC.

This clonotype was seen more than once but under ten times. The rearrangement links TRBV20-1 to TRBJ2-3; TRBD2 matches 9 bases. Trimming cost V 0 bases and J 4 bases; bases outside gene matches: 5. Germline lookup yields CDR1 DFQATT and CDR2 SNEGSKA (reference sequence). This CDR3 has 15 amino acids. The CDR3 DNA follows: TGCAGTGCTAGAGATCCCCTAGCGGGATCAGATACGCAGTATTTT. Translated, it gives CSARDPLAGSDTQYF.

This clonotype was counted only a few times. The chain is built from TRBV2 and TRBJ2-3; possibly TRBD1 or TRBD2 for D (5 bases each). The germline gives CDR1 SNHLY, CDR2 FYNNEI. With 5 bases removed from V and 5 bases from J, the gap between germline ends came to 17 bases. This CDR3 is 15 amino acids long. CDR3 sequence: CASSRGPNRRDTQYF. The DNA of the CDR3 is TGTGCCAGCAGTAGGGGACCAAACCGCCGAGATACGCAGTATTTT.

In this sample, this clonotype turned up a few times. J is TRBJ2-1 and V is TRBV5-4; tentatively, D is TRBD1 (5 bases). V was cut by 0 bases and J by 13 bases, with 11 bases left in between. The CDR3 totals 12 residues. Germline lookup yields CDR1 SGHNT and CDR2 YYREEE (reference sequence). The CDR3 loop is CASSLDAGQQFF. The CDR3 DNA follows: TGTGCCAGCAGCTTGGACGCAGGGCAACAGTTCTTC.

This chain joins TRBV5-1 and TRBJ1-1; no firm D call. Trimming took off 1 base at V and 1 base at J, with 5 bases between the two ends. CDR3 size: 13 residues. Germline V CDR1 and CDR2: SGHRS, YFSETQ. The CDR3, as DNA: TGCGCCAGCAGCTTGAACCCGAACACTGAAGCTTTCTTT. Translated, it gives CASSLNPNTEAFF.